The rows below give T cell receptor beta chains drawn from one sample of a study of long-term antiretroviral therapy in people with HIV. The table came from immunoSEQ multiplex PCR; TCRdb's copy has only in-frame clones and leaves some out. This sample carries 15,000 to 20,000 clones, around 80% of them seen once, and the ten largest clones take 6.5% to 8.5%. This specimen consisted of unsorted PBMCs, obtained 0.1 years after starting antiretroviral therapy. These receptors all stem from a man aged 18-30 years with HIV. Each CDR3 is given with its conserved first and last residue. Each record gives: J gene, clone size, D gene, V gene, CDR3 DNA, CDR3 protein. The D gene is left open where the match is weak. Size is stated for part of the rows, as once, few or many counts, or as a class when the clone is expanded.

>TRBJ2-7|NA|NA|TRBV11-2
TGTGCCAGCAGCTTACAGACTCAGAGCTACGAGCAGTACTTC
CASSLQTQSYEQYF
>TRBJ1-6|NA|NA|TRBV4-3
TGCGCCAGCAGCCAAGAAACACCAACGAGCTCCTATAATTCACCCCTCCACTTT
CASSQETPTSSYNSPLHF
>TRBJ1-1|NA|NA|TRBV5-5
TGTGCCAGCGGAGTTCTCGGTGGGACTGAAGCTTTCTTT
CASGVLGGTEAFF
>TRBJ1-1|few|NA|TRBV7-9
TGTGCCAGCAGCTTAGGGGGGAGTGAAGCTTTCTTT
CASSLGGSEAFF
>TRBJ1-1|NA|TRBD1|TRBV19
TGTGCCAGTAGTATGCAAGCAGGGGGCACTGAAGCTTTCTTT
CASSMQAGGTEAFF
>TRBJ1-4|NA|TRBD1|TRBV5-1
TGCGCCAGCAGCCCAGGGACAGGGTTGACAACTAATGAAAAACTGTTTTTT
CASSPGTGLTTNEKLFF
>TRBJ2-2|NA|NA|TRBV5-1
TGCGCCAGCAGCTCAGAGGGCACCGGGGAGCTGTTTTTT
CASSSEGTGELFF
>TRBJ2-5|few|NA|TRBV7-2
TGTGCCAGCAGCGGTTTCGTGCGCGGGGAGACCCAGTACTTC
CASSGFVRGETQYF
>TRBJ2-1|NA|TRBD1|TRBV6-5
TGTGCCAGCAGTTCTCCGGGACAGGGACTACAGAATGAGCAGTTCTTC
CASSSPGQGLQNEQFF
>TRBJ1-4|NA|NA|TRBV7-2
TGTGCCAGCAGCTTAGCGTTAAGGGGTGGTGAAAAACTGTTTTTT
CASSLALRGGEKLFF
>TRBJ2-7|NA|NA|TRBV6-9
TGTGCCAGCAGTTACGATAGGAACAACTACGAGCAGTACTTC
CASSYDRNNYEQYF
>TRBJ1-1|NA|NA|TRBV10-3
TGTGCCATCAGTGAGGGGGTCCGGGACACTGAAGCTTTCTTT
CAISEGVRDTEAFF
>TRBJ1-1|NA|NA|TRBV19
TGTGCCAGTAGTATTAACCGGGAAGGCACTGAAGCTTTCTTT
CASSINREGTEAFF
>TRBJ1-1|once|NA|TRBV4-3
TGCGCCAGCAGCCAAGAAACGGTAAACACTGAAGCTTTCTTT
CASSQETVNTEAFF
>TRBJ2-1|NA|NA|TRBV9
TGTGCCAGCAGCGTAGGTAAGGGTTTCGATGAGCAGTTCTTC
CASSVGKGFDEQFF
>TRBJ2-2|once|NA|TRBV29-1
TGCAGCGTCAACCTCCCATACACCGGGGAGCTGTTTTTT
CSVNLPYTGELFF
>TRBJ2-5|once|TRBD1|TRBV4-2
TGTGCCAGCAGCCAAGCCGCAGGGGGCGGGACCCAGTACTTC
CASSQAAGGGTQYF
>TRBJ2-7|NA|TRBD2|TRBV13
TGTGCCAGCAGCGAACAGACTAGCGGGTGGGCGATCGAGCAGTACTTC
CASSEQTSGWAIEQYF
>TRBJ1-5|NA|NA|TRBV6-1
TGTGCCAGCAGTGAGGTCCCCGGGGTCAGAAATCAGCCCCAGCATTTT
CASSEVPGVRNQPQHF
>TRBJ2-3|NA|TRBD2|TRBV6-5
TGTGCCAGCCGGGGACTAGCTTCCACCACAGATACGCAGTATTTT
CASRGLASTTDTQYF
>TRBJ2-7|NA|NA|TRBV28
TGTGCCAGCAGTTTAGGCAGCTCCTACGAGCAGTACTTC
CASSLGSSYEQYF
>TRBJ1-1|NA|NA|TRBV7-9
TGTGCCAGCAGCCTGGGGCCCCAGAACACTGAAGCTTTCTTT
CASSLGPQNTEAFF
>TRBJ2-5|once|NA|TRBV5-1
TGCGCCAGCAGCTTGGCCGTAAACCAAGAGACCCAGTACTTC
CASSLAVNQETQYF
>TRBJ2-1|NA|NA|TRBV5-6
TGTGCCAGCAGCTTGACACAGGGTTCGTACCCGGTCTTC
CASSLTQGSYPVF
>TRBJ2-7|once|NA|TRBV4-1
TGCGCCAGCAGCCAAGCCCTAGCGTGGGAGCAGTACTTC
CASSQALAWEQYF
>TRBJ2-2|NA|NA|TRBV9
TGTGCCAGCAGCCGGGGAGCCGGGGAGCTGTTTTTT
CASSRGAGELFF
>TRBJ2-1|NA|NA|TRBV7-9
TGTGCCAGCAGCCTCTTGGAGCAGTTCTTC
CASSLLEQFF
>TRBJ1-2|few|NA|TRBV5-4
TGTGCCAGCAAGCCACGTGTAGGACAGACCAACTATGGCTACACCTTC
CASKPRVGQTNYGYTF
>TRBJ1-1|NA|NA|TRBV28
TGTGCCAGCAGACCTGCCGGAGGGCCGAACACTGAAGCTTTCTTT
CASRPAGGPNTEAFF